The 3 T cell receptor beta chains below come from one sample, sequenced in a study of blood T cell repertoires in COVID-19. Produced via immunoSEQ multiplex PCR; TCRdb's table is partial and in-frame only. The data contain some 260,000 clones, 70% to 85% of them singletons. The sequencing input was peripheral blood. The receptor set was obtained from an elderly man with acute or convalescent COVID-19.

The chain employs TRBV9 and TRBJ2-6, with D hard to call. This CDR3 has 16 residues. Germline CDR1 reads SGDLS; CDR2 reads YYNGEE. The V and J ends lost 0 bases and 0 bases respectively, with 7 bases between them. CDR3 nucleotides: TGTGCCAGCAGCGTAGTGGGCTCCTCTGGGGCCAACGTCCTGACTTTC. It codes for CASSVVGSSGANVLTF.

The chain couples TRBV3-1 (or the pseudogene TRBV3-2) to TRBJ1-4; 7 bases agree with TRBD1. The germline gives CDR1 LGHDT, CDR2 YNNKEL (reference sequence). The CDR3 totals 17 residues. Trimming took 2 bases from V and 7 from J; bases not matched to a gene: 13. The CDR3 sequence: CASSQLSLGRGREKLFF. The CDR3 region has the DNA TGTGCCAGCAGCCAATTATCCCTCGGTAGGGGGCGTGAAAAACTGTTTTTT.

V is TRBV6-2 or TRBV6-3 and J is TRBJ1-2; a weak D match, TRBD1 (6 bases). Trimming shortened V by 4 bases and J by 5 bases, and 17 bases separated the two germline ends. The germline V gene has CDR1 MNHEY and CDR2 SVGEGT. The CDR3 is 15 residues long. Here the CDR3 reads CASSSWTEVRYGYTF. The CDR3 nucleotides are TGTGCCAGCAGTTCCTGGACAGAAGTAAGGTATGGCTACACCTTC.